Below, 15 T cell receptor beta chains from the same sample are listed, as sequenced in a study of vaccination and CD4 T cells after COVID-19. Treatment reported: approximately 11-day PBMC culture with coronavirus spike peptide pools or control peptides (ViraFEST assay). With the Oncomine TCR Beta short-read assay, DNA from cultured CD4+ T cells was sequenced. TCRdb recomputed calls from the PCR reads with MiXCR, one row per CDR3 protein. This table holds around 15,000 distinct CDR3 sequences, 50% to 60% found once. Their target antigens are unknown. Sequenced: CD4+ T cells from blood, cultured in vitro. These receptors all stem from a human donor who had recovered from COVID-19.

The J gene is TRBJ2-7, the V gene TRBV2; the D is unclear. CDR1 is SNHLY and CDR2 is FYNNEI in the germline V gene. Trimming took off 7 bases at V and 2 bases at J, with 15 bases between the two ends. The CDR3 spans 14 residues. CDR3 loop: CASNQPVRPYEQYF. The CDR3 bases are TGTGCCAGCAATCAGCCGGTGCGACCCTACGAGCAGTACTTC.

The J gene is TRBJ1-1, the V gene TRBV30, with D hard to call. Per the germline V gene, CDR1 is GTSNPN and CDR2 is SVGIG (reference sequence). The CDR3 runs 11 residues. Trimming removed 5 bases at V and 2 bases at J, with 6 bases between. CDR3 residues: CAWVQNTEAFF. CDR3 DNA sequence: TGTGCCTGGGTCCAAAACACTGAAGCTTTCTTT. Full variable domain (remainder filled in from reference TRBV30 and TRBJ1-1): SQTIHQWPATLVQPVGSPLSLECTVEGTSNPNLYWYRQAAGRGLQLLFYSVGIGQISSEVPQNLSASRPQDRQFILSSKKLLLSDSGFYLCAWVQNTEAFFGQGTRLTVV.

The chain combines TRBV25-1 with TRBJ1-4; D is uncertain. The CDR3 totals 15 residues. V dropped 5 bases and J dropped 0 bases, with 10 bases sitting between them. Germline V gives CDR1 MGHDK, CDR2 SYGVNS. CDR3 DNA sequence: TGTGCCAGCAGTCTCCACGGTGCAACTAATGAAAAACTGTTTTTT. Translating it yields CASSLHGATNEKLFF.

This chain uses TRBV6-1 with TRBJ2-7, with D uncertain. Germline CDR1 is MNHNS and CDR2 is SASEGT. Trimming took 0 bases from V and 7 from J, leaving 7 bases between them. This CDR3 contains 12 residues. The CDR3: CASSEALFEQYF. The CDR3 DNA reads TGTGCCAGCAGTGAAGCACTCTTTGAGCAGTACTTC.

The chain couples TRBV9 to TRBJ2-2, with 9 bases lining up with TRBD2. The ends lost 3 bases at V and 3 bases at J; junction bases unmatched: 15. CDR1 and CDR2 from the germline V gene are SGDLS and YYNGEE. CDR3 length equals 19 residues. In DNA form, the CDR3 reads TGTGCCAGCAGCGACGGGAGACTAGCGGCCGGGGTATACACCGGGGAGCTGTTTTTT. Translated: CASSDGRLAAGVYTGELFF.

This clonotype was recorded a few times. The chain carries TRBV20-1 and TRBJ1-3; 10 nucleotides match TRBD1. Germline CDR1 reads DFQATT; CDR2 reads SNEGSKA (reference sequence). After removal of 5 bases from V and 7 bases from J, the junction contained 5 bases not matched to a gene. This CDR3 has 13 residues. Written as DNA, the CDR3 is TGCAGTGCTCGTCGGACAGGGGGGAACACCATATATTTT. It is translated as CSARRTGGNTIYF.

This rearrangement joins TRBV18 to TRBJ2-5; TRBD1 matches at 8 bases. With 1 base clipped from V and 5 bases from J, the junction kept 15 bases outside the gene matches. Germline-derived CDR1 and CDR2 are KGHSH and LQKENI. This CDR3 contains 18 residues. The chain's CDR3 is CASSPLGSGTGGSETQYF. CDR3 coding DNA: TGTGCCAGCTCACCACTGGGCTCCGGGACAGGAGGGTCGGAGACCCAGTACTTC.

The chain links TRBV2 to TRBJ1-2; D gene unclear. The CDR3 totals 12 residues. The V end lost 8 bases, the J end lost 5 bases, and 12 bases lay between the germline ends. CDR1 and CDR2 from the germline V gene are SNHLY and FYNNEI. The CDR3 nucleotides read TGTGCCAGCGCGACGCGGGTTTATGGCTACACCTTC. It yields the protein CASATRVYGYTF.

In its sample, this clonotype was seen a few times. The genes are TRBV27 and TRBJ1-2, with D possibly TRBD1 on 5 matching bases. Trimming left V 5 bases short and J 0 bases short, with 7 bases between. Germline CDR1 reads MNHEY; CDR2 reads SMNVEV (reference sequence). This CDR3 is built from 13 residues. The CDR3 loop reads CASSPTANYGYTF. CDR3 nucleotides: TGTGCCAGCAGTCCGACAGCTAACTATGGCTACACCTTC.

The chain employs TRBV2 and TRBJ1-2; possibly TRBD1 for D (5 bases). V lost 8 bases and J lost 1, with 11 bases in between. Per germline, CDR1 SNHLY and CDR2 FYNNEI. CDR3 length: 13 amino acids. CDR3 in DNA: TGTGCCAGCCGGGACGGCAGTAACTATGGCTACACCTTC. This translates into CASRDGSNYGYTF.

This clonotype was observed a handful of times. The CDR3 loop reads CASSYSGLQSGTQYF. CDR3 in DNA: TGTGCCAGCAGTTACTCGGGACTACAGAGTGGGACCCAGTACTTC. The gene calls are TRBV6-5 and TRBJ2-5, with 7 bases fitting TRBD2. V shed 0 bases and J 7 bases; nucleotides not matched to a gene: 8. Germline V gene sequence: CDR1 MNHEY, CDR2 SVGAGI. CDR3 length: 15 amino acids.

The chain combines TRBV6-2 or TRBV6-3 with TRBJ2-7, with 8 bases lining up with TRBD1. This CDR3 comprises 14 residues. With 5 bases clipped from V and 5 bases from J, the junction kept 8 bases outside the gene matches. Germline CDR1 and CDR2: MNHEY and SVGEGT. The CDR3: CASSPVDRVHEQYF. CDR3 nucleotides: TGTGCCAGCAGTCCCGTGGACAGGGTCCACGAGCAGTACTTC.

V usage is TRBV5-6 and J usage is TRBJ2-2; 15 bases match TRBD2. CDR1 and CDR2 from the germline V gene are SGHDT and YYEEEE. The CDR3 runs 18 residues. The V segment lost 4 bases and the J segment 7 bases; nucleotides outside the gene matches: 11. The CDR3 spells CASSRWTSGGAVGGELFF. Written as DNA, the CDR3 is TGTGCCAGCAGCCGCTGGACTAGCGGGGGGGCCGTTGGCGGGGAGCTGTTTTTT.

This chain joins TRBV11-2 and TRBJ2-3, with a possible D match to TRBD1 (6 bases). Germline V CDR1 and CDR2: SGHAT, FQNNGV. V shed 4 bases and J shed 2 bases, with 16 bases lying between them. CDR3 length: 16 residues. CDR3 residues: CASSSLRGGYTDTQYF. The CDR3 region has the DNA TGTGCCAGCAGCTCCCTTCGAGGGGGTTACACAGATACGCAGTATTTT.

Judged by abundance, this clonotype is medium-sized. V gene TRBV20-1 combines with J gene TRBJ1-1, with D perhaps matching TRBD1 (5 bases). The CDR3 is 14 residues long. Between the trimmed V and J ends, which lost 0 bases and 1 base, there was a span of 9 bases. CDR1 is DFQATT and CDR2 is SNEGSKA in the germline V gene (reference sequence). CDR3 amino acids: CSAREGAGNTEAFF. CDR3 nucleotide sequence: TGCAGTGCTAGAGAAGGGGCCGGGAACACTGAAGCTTTCTTT.